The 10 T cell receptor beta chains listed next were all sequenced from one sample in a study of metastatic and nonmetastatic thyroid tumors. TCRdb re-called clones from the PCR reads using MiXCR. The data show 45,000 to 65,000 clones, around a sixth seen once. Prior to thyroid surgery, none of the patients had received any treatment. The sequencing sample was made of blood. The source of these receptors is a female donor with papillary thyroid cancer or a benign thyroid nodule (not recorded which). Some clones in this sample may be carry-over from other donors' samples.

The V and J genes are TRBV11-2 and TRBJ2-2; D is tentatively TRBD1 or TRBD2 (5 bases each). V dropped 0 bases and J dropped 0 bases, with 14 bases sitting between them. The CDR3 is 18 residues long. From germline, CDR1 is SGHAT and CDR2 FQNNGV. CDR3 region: CASSLDAWGTPNTGELFF. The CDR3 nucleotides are TGTGCCAGCAGCTTAGATGCGTGGGGGACCCCGAACACCGGGGAGCTGTTTTTT. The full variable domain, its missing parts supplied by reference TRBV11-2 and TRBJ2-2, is EAGVAQSPRYKIIEKRQSVAFWCNPISGHATLYWYQQILGQGPKLLIQFQNNGVVDDSQLPKDRFSAERLKGVDSTLKIQPAKLEDSAVYLCASSLDAWGTPNTGELFFGEGSRLTVL.

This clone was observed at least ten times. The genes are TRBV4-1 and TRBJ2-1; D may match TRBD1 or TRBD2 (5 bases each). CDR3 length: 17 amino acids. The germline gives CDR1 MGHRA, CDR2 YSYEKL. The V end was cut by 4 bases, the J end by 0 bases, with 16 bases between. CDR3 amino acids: CASSLRDGLSSYNEQFF. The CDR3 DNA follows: TGCGCCAGCAGCCTCCGGGACGGCCTAAGCTCCTACAATGAGCAGTTCTTC.

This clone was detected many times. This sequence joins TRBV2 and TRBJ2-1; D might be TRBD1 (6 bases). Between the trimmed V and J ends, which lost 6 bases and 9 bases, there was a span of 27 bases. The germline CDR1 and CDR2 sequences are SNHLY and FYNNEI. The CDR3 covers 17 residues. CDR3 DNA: TGTGCCAGCAGCCAACCCCCCGGCTGGCGGGCGACAGGTGAGCAGTTCTTC. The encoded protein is CASSQPPGWRATGEQFF.

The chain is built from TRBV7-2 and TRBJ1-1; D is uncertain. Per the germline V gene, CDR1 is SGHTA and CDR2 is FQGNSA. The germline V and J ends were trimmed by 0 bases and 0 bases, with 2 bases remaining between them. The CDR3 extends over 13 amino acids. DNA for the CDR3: TGTGCCAGCAGCTTAGCCATGAACACTGAAGCTTTCTTT. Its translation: CASSLAMNTEAFF.

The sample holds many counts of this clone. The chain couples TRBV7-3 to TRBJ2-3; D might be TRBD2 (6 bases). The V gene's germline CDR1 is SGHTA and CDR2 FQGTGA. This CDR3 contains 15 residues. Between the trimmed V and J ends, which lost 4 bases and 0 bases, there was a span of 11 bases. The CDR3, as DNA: TGTGCCAGCAGCTATAGCGGAGAGAGCACAGATACGCAGTATTTT. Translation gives CASSYSGESTDTQYF.

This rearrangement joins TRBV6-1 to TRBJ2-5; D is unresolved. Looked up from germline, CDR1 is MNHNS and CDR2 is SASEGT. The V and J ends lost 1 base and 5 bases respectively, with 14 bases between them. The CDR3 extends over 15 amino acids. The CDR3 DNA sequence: TGTGCCAGCAGTGAAGAGTCAGGTTCGTGGGAGACCCAGTACTTC. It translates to CASSEESGSWETQYF.

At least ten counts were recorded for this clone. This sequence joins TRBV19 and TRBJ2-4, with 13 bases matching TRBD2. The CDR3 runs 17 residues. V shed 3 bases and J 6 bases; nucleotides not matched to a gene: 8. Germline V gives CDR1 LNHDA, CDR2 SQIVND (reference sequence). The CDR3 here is CASSIGTSGTAGNIQYF. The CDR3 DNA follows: TGTGCCAGTAGTATTGGGACTAGCGGGACCGCTGGAAACATTCAGTACTTC. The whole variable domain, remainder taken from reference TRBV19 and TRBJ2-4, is DGGITQSPKYLFRKEGQNVTLSCEQNLNHDAMYWYRQDPGQGLRLIYYSQIVNDFQKGDIAEGYSVSREKKESFPLTVTSAQKNPTAFYLCASSIGTSGTAGNIQYFGAGTRLSVL.

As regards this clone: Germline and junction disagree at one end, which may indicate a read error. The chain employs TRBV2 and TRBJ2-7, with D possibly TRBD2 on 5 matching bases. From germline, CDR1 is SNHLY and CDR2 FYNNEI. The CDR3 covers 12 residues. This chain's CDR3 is CASRSGSYDQYF. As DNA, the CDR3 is TGTGCCAGCAGGTCGGGATCCTACGATCAGTACTTC.

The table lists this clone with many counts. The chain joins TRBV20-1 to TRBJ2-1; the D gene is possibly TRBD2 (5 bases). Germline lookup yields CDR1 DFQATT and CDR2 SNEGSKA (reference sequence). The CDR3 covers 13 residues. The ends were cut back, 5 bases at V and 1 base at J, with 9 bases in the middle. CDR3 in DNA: TGCAGTGCTCCTAGGAGGTCCTACAATGAGCAGTTCTTC. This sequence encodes CSAPRRSYNEQFF.

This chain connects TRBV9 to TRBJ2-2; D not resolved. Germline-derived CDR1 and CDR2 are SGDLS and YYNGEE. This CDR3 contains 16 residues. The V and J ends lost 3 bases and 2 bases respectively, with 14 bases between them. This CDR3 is CASSATQSINTGELFF. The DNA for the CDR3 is TGTGCCAGCAGCGCCACGCAGTCAATTAACACCGGGGAGCTGTTTTTT.